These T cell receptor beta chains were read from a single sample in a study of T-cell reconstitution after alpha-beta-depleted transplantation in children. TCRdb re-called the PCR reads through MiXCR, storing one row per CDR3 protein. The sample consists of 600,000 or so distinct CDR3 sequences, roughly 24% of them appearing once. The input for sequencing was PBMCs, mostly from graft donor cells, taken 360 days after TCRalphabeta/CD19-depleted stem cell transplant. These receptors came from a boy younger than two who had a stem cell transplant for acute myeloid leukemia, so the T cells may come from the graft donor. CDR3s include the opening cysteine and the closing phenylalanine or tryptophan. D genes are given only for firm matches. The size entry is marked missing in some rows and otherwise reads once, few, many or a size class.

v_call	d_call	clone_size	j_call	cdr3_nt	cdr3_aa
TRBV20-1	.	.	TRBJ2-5	TGCAGTGCGGAGACCCAAGAGACCCAGTACTTC	CSAETQETQYF
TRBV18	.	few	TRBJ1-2	TGTGCCAGCTCACCGGGCAGGGGCATCGTCAACTATGGCTACACCTTC	CASSPGRGIVNYGYTF
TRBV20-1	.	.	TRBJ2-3	TGCAGTGCCTCCTCGGGACCTCCTTGGGCAGATACGCAGTATTTT	CSASSGPPWADTQYF
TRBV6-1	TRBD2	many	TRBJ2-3	TGTGCCACCAAGCGGGGCCTTAGCACAGATACGCAGTATTTT	CATKRGLSTDTQYF
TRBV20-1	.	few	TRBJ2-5	TGCAGTGCTAGGGAGGACGGAGAGACCCAGTACTTC	CSAREDGETQYF
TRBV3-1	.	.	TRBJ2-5	TGTGCCAGCAGCCAAGGACACCGTGGAGGGGAGACCCAGTACTTC	CASSQGHRGGETQYF
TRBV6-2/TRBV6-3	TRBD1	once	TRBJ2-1	TGTGCCAGCAGTTACCCAAGACAGGGTAAATCCTACAATGAGCAGTTCTTC	CASSYPRQGKSYNEQFF
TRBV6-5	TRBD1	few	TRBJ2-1	TGTGCCAGCAGTTACGTTTGGGACAGGCTAAGCTCCTACAATGAGCAGTTCTTC	CASSYVWDRLSSYNEQFF
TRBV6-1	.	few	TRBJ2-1	TGTGCCAGCAGTACGCCCTCCTACAATGAGCAGTTCTTC	CASSTPSYNEQFF
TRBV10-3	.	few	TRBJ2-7	TGTGCCATCAGAAGGGACGGGAGCTACGAGCAGTACTTC	CAIRRDGSYEQYF
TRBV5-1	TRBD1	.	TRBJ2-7	TGCGCCAGCAGCTTCCCCGGGACAGGGATCTACGAGCAGTACTTC	CASSFPGTGIYEQYF
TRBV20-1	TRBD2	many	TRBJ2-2	TGCAGTGCGAGTGGTGCGGGGGACCCCACCGGGGAGCTGTTTTTT	CSASGAGDPTGELFF
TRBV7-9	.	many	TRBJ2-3	TGTGCCAGCAGGGTGACAGGGAGGGCAGATACGCAGTATTTT	CASRVTGRADTQYF
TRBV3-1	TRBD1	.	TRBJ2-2	TGTGCCTGCAGCCATAACTCGGGACAGACCGCCACCGGGGAGCTGTTTTTT	CACSHNSGQTATGELFF
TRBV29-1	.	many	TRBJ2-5	TGCAGCGTTAACCGGGACGCCGAGACCCAGTACTTC	CSVNRDAETQYF
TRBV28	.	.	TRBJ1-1	TGTGCCAGCAGTGCATTACTTGAAGCTTTCTTT	CASSALLEAFF
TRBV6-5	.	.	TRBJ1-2	TGTGCCAGCAGTTCACCCGGGTCCTTTAACTATGGCTACACCTTC	CASSSPGSFNYGYTF
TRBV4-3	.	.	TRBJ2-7	TGCGCCAGCAGCCAAGATGGTCAGGGAGGCAGCGAGCAGTACTTC	CASSQDGQGGSEQYF
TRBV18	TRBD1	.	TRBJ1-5	TGTGCCAGCTCCTGGACAGGGGGCGTGGATCAGCCCCAGCATTTT	CASSWTGGVDQPQHF
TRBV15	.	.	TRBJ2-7	TGTGCCACCAGTTCCGTCCTACCCTACCACGAGCAGTACTTC	CATSSVLPYHEQYF
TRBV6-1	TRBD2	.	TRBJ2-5	TGTGCCAGCTTCCCCCGGGCCGGGGGGATCGGAGAGACCCAGTACTTC	CASFPRAGGIGETQYF
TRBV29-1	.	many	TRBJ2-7	TGCAGCGTTGAGGAGGGCTACGAGCAGTACTTC	CSVEEGYEQYF
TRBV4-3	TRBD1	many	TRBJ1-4	TGCGCCAGCAGCCAAGAGAACAGGGGAAAGGGTGAAAAACTGTTTTTT	CASSQENRGKGEKLFF
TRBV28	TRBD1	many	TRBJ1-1	TGTGCCAGCATCCCGGGACAGGCCAAAGGAAGTGAAGCTTTCTTT	CASIPGQAKGSEAFF
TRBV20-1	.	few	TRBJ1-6	TGCAGTGTTACTGTTGGGGTGGATTCACCCCTCCACTTT	CSVTVGVDSPLHF
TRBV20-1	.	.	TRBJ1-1	TGCAGTGCTACTGACGGGAGGAACACTGAAGCTTTCTTT	CSATDGRNTEAFF
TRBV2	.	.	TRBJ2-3	TGTGCCAGCAGTGATGGTGATGGGGTTCCGAGCACAGATACGCAGTATTTT	CASSDGDGVPSTDTQYF
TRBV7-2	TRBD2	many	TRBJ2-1	TGTGCCAGCAGCTCACAATCCGGGGGGGTTACCCCCTACAATGAGCAGTTCTTC	CASSSQSGGVTPYNEQFF
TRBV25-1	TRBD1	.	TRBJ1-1	TGTGCCAGCAGTGAATACGGGACAGGGAAGGCTTTCTTT	CASSEYGTGKAFF
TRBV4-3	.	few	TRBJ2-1	TGCGCCAGCAGCCGAAACCGGGACCATTCCTACAATGAGCAGTTCTTC	CASSRNRDHSYNEQFF
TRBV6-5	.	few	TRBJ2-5	TGTGCCAGCAGTTACTCGATCACAGCCCAAGAGACCCAGTACTTC	CASSYSITAQETQYF
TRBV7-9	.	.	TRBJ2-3	TGTGCCAGCAGCTTCCCGATAACAGATACGCAGTATTTT	CASSFPITDTQYF
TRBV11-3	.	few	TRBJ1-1	TGTGCCAGCAGCTTAGTAGGGGCCAGACCCAACACTGAAGCTTTCTTT	CASSLVGARPNTEAFF
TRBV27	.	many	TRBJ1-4	TGTGCCAGCAGACCTCAGGGGATGGGGATTGAAAAACTGTTTTTT	CASRPQGMGIEKLFF
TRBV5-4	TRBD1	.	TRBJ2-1	TGTGCCAGCAGCCCGGGACAGGAAGTTGAGCAGTTCTTC	CASSPGQEVEQFF
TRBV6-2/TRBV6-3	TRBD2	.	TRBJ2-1	TGTGCCAGCAGTCCGCCTAGCGGGGTTTACAATGAGCAGTTCTTC	CASSPPSGVYNEQFF
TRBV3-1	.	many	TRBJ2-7	TGTGCCAGCGGAGCAACTACGGGACCTGCCTACGAGCAGTACTTC	CASGATTGPAYEQYF
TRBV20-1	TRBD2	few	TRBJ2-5	TGCAGTGCTAGAGCCGACATAGCGGGGGGGCAAGAGACCCAGTACTTC	CSARADIAGGQETQYF
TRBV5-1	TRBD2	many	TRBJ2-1	TGCGCCAGCAGCTCGGGACTAGCGTACAATGAGCAGTTCTTC	CASSSGLAYNEQFF
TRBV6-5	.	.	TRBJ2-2	TGTGCCAGCAGTTACTTAGAATTCACAGGGACGGAAGGGGAGCTGTTTTTT	CASSYLEFTGTEGELFF
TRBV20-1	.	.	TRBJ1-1	TGCAGTGCTAGAGATCTTCTTAGGAACACTGAAGCTTTCTTT	CSARDLLRNTEAFF
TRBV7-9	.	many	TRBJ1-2	TGTGCCAGCACCGACTATGGCTACACCTTC	CASTDYGYTF
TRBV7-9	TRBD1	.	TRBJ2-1	TGTGCCAGCAGCTTAACGACAGGGAATCCGCACAATGAGCAGTTCTTC	CASSLTTGNPHNEQFF
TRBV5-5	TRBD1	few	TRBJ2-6	TGTGCCAGCAGCGCCCGACAGGGGGGCTCTGGGGCCAACGTCCTGACTTTC	CASSARQGGSGANVLTF
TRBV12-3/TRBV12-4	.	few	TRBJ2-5	TGTGCCAGCAGTTTCCTGCCCGGGGAAGGGACCCAGTACTTC	CASSFLPGEGTQYF
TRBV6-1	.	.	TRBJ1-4	TGTGCCAGCAGGGCAGGGCAAAATGAAAAACTGTTTTTT	CASRAGQNEKLFF
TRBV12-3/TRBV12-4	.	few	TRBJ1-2	TGTGCCAGCAGCAGGACACCTGCCTCAACCTATGGCTACACCTTC	CASSRTPASTYGYTF
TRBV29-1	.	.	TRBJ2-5	TGCAGCGTTGAAATAGGGCGCGAGACCCAGTACTTC	CSVEIGRETQYF
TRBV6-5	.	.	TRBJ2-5	TGTGCCAGCAGTTACAACGACAGGTTGGGAGAGACCCAGTACTTC	CASSYNDRLGETQYF
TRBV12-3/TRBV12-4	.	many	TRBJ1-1	TGTGCCAGCAGTTTGAAGGGCGGACCCCTTCTTGGGACTGAAGCTTTCTTT	CASSLKGGPLLGTEAFF
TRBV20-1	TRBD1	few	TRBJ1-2	TGCAGTGCTAGGCGAGGGACAGTCTATGGCTACACCTTC	CSARRGTVYGYTF
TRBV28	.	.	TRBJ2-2	TGTGCCAGCAGACGACAGGTTAACACCGGGGAGCTGTTTTTT	CASRRQVNTGELFF
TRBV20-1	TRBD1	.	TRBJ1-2	TGCAGTGCCGGAATAGACAGGGGGAGGTATGGCTACACCTTC	CSAGIDRGRYGYTF
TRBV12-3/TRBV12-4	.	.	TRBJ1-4	TGTGCCAGCAGTTCCCCCACGACAGGCCTTAATGAAAAACTGTTTTTT	CASSSPTTGLNEKLFF
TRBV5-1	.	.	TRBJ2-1	TGCGCCAGCAGTATGGAGTGGGCCAATGAGCAGTTCTTC	CASSMEWANEQFF